The rows below give T cell receptor beta chains drawn from one sample of a study of OX40 agonist ivuxolimab in advanced cancers. This table comes from immunoSEQ multiplex PCR, and its TCRdb copy is limited to in-frame clones, with some not included. This table holds 50,000 to 85,000 clones, roughly four fifths found once. The sample here was CD4+ or CD8+ T cells sorted from blood, taken in a trial of the OX40 agonist ivuxolimab. All receptors come from an adult with an advanced solid tumor such as melanoma, head and neck, liver or kidney cancer. Each CDR3 is given with its conserved first and last residue. The order of the fields is D gene, V gene, J gene, CDR3 length, clone size, CDR3 DNA, CDR3 protein. The D gene is left open where the match is weak. Expanded clones get a size class; other rows say once, few or many, or leave the size out.

d_gene: TRBD1
v_gene: TRBV19
j_gene: TRBJ1-1
len: 15
abundance: -
CDR3nt: TGTGCCAGTAGTATCTTAACAGGGGTAAACACTGAAGCTTTCTTT
CDR3aa: CASSILTGVNTEAFF

d_gene: TRBD2
v_gene: TRBV5-6
j_gene: TRBJ2-7
len: 14
abundance: -
CDR3nt: TGTGCCAGCAGCGCCGGACTAGCGGCCTACGAGCAGTACTTC
CDR3aa: CASSAGLAAYEQYF

d_gene: -
v_gene: TRBV6-1
j_gene: TRBJ2-1
len: 15
abundance: -
CDR3nt: TGTGCCAGCAGTGAGGAGGGAAGCTCCTACAATGAGCAGTTCTTC
CDR3aa: CASSEEGSSYNEQFF

d_gene: TRBD2
v_gene: TRBV5-4
j_gene: TRBJ2-7
len: 15
abundance: -
CDR3nt: TGTGCCAGCAGCTTGTCCCCCGCGGGAGCAGGCGAGCAGTACTTC
CDR3aa: CASSLSPAGAGEQYF

d_gene: -
v_gene: TRBV5-1
j_gene: TRBJ2-5
len: 12
abundance: once
CDR3nt: TGCGCCAGCAGCTTGGGGGAAGAGACCCAGTACTTC
CDR3aa: CASSLGEETQYF

d_gene: -
v_gene: TRBV7-9
j_gene: TRBJ1-2
len: 14
abundance: -
CDR3nt: TGTGCCAGCAGCTTAGTCGCGGGGGCGTATGGCTACACCTTC
CDR3aa: CASSLVAGAYGYTF

d_gene: TRBD1
v_gene: TRBV6-4
j_gene: TRBJ2-1
len: 13
abundance: -
CDR3nt: TGTGCCAGCAGTGACGGACAGGGGTTTGAGCAGTTCTTC
CDR3aa: CASSDGQGFEQFF

d_gene: TRBD1
v_gene: TRBV7-8
j_gene: TRBJ1-5
len: 14
abundance: -
CDR3nt: TGTGCCAGCAGCTCCGCAGGGGGTAATCAGCCCCAGCATTTT
CDR3aa: CASSSAGGNQPQHF

d_gene: -
v_gene: TRBV12-5
j_gene: TRBJ2-2
len: 15
abundance: -
CDR3nt: TGTGCTAGTGGTTTGCGCAGGGGGGACACCGGGGAGCTGTTTTTT
CDR3aa: CASGLRRGDTGELFF

d_gene: TRBD2
v_gene: TRBV9
j_gene: TRBJ2-2
len: 17
abundance: few
CDR3nt: TGTGCCAGCAGCGTTCTGGGTAGCGGGAGATGGACCGGGGAGCTGTTTTTT
CDR3aa: CASSVLGSGRWTGELFF

d_gene: -
v_gene: TRBV7-2
j_gene: TRBJ1-1
len: 16
abundance: -
CDR3nt: TGTGCCAGCAGCTTAGTACAGGGTAGGTTGAACACTGAAGCTTTCTTT
CDR3aa: CASSLVQGRLNTEAFF

d_gene: TRBD1
v_gene: TRBV25-1
j_gene: TRBJ1-1
len: 13
abundance: -
CDR3nt: TGTGCCAGCAGTGTGACCGGGACAGATAAAGCTTTCTTT
CDR3aa: CASSVTGTDKAFF

d_gene: -
v_gene: TRBV7-6
j_gene: TRBJ2-7
len: 15
abundance: -
CDR3nt: TGTGCCAGCAACCTACACAAGCACGGCCGGTACGAGCAGTACTTC
CDR3aa: CASNLHKHGRYEQYF

d_gene: TRBD2
v_gene: TRBV5-1
j_gene: TRBJ2-1
len: 15
abundance: once
CDR3nt: TGCGCCAGCAGCGGGGGACTAGCGGGACGAAATGAGCAGTTCTTC
CDR3aa: CASSGGLAGRNEQFF

d_gene: -
v_gene: TRBV9
j_gene: TRBJ2-5
len: 12
abundance: -
CDR3nt: TGTGCCAGCAGCCGAGTGGAGGAGACCCAGTACTTC
CDR3aa: CASSRVEETQYF

d_gene: TRBD2
v_gene: TRBV27
j_gene: TRBJ2-7
len: 15
abundance: once
CDR3nt: TGTGCCAGCACCTGGGGTAGCGGGCGCTCCTACGAGCAGTACTTC
CDR3aa: CASTWGSGRSYEQYF

d_gene: TRBD1
v_gene: TRBV19
j_gene: TRBJ1-1
len: 15
abundance: -
CDR3nt: TGTGCCAGTAGTAGACTACAGGGGGAGAACACTGAAGCTTTCTTT
CDR3aa: CASSRLQGENTEAFF

d_gene: TRBD2
v_gene: TRBV5-4
j_gene: TRBJ2-3
len: 15
abundance: once
CDR3nt: TGTGCCAGCAGCTTGGGACTAGCGGGCACAGATACGCAGTATTTT
CDR3aa: CASSLGLAGTDTQYF

d_gene: TRBD2
v_gene: TRBV11-3
j_gene: TRBJ2-7
len: 14
abundance: -
CDR3nt: TGTGCCAGCAGCCGCGGGACTAGCGGGAACGAGCAGTACTTC
CDR3aa: CASSRGTSGNEQYF

d_gene: -
v_gene: TRBV28
j_gene: TRBJ2-7
len: 14
abundance: -
CDR3nt: TGTGCCAGCAGTCTTCCAGGGGACTACTACGAGCAGTACTTC
CDR3aa: CASSLPGDYYEQYF

d_gene: -
v_gene: TRBV30
j_gene: TRBJ1-1
len: 12
abundance: -
CDR3nt: TGTGCCTGGACAGGCCAGGACACTGAAGCTTTCTTT
CDR3aa: CAWTGQDTEAFF

d_gene: -
v_gene: TRBV2
j_gene: TRBJ1-1
len: 11
abundance: few
CDR3nt: TGTGCCAGCAACAGGGAAACTGAAGCTTTCTTT
CDR3aa: CASNRETEAFF

d_gene: -
v_gene: TRBV18
j_gene: TRBJ2-2
len: 14
abundance: -
CDR3nt: TGTGCCAGCTCACCACGTACTAGTGCCGGGGAGCTGTTTTTT
CDR3aa: CASSPRTSAGELFF

d_gene: -
v_gene: TRBV5-1
j_gene: TRBJ1-1
len: 14
abundance: -
CDR3nt: TGCGCCAGCAGCTTGGAAGGGGGGCGCACTGAAGCTTTCTTT
CDR3aa: CASSLEGGRTEAFF